These T cell receptor beta chains were read from a single sample in a study of blood T cell repertoires in COVID-19. The repertoire was sequenced with immunoSEQ multiplex PCR; TCRdb's copy has only in-frame clones and lacks some. This sample yields some 48,000 clones, of which 90% are seen a single time; 4.5% to 5.5% belongs to the top ten. The sample taken for sequencing was peripheral blood. The receptors here all came from a man in his 70s with acute or convalescent COVID-19. CDR3s include the opening cysteine and the closing phenylalanine or tryptophan. D genes are given only for firm matches. Some rows mark clone size as missing; the rest say once, few, many or name a class of expanded clone.

>.|.|TRBJ1-6|TRBV2
TGTGCCAGCAGTGAGGGGCAGGGCCAATATAATTCACCCCTCCACTTT
CASSEGQGQYNSPLHF
>.|TRBD1|TRBJ1-1|TRBV4-3
TGCGCCAGCAGCCAAGAGACAGGGCTGAACACTGAAGCTTTCTTT
CASSQETGLNTEAFF
>.|.|TRBJ2-7|TRBV5-8
TGTGCCAGCAGCTTGGGCCCGAGGTCCTACGAGCAGTACTTC
CASSLGPRSYEQYF
>.|.|TRBJ2-4|TRBV11-2
TGTGCCAGCAGCTTAGGGGCAAGATGGAAAAACATTCAGTACTTC
CASSLGARWKNIQYF
>.|.|TRBJ2-5|TRBV6-2/TRBV6-3
TGTGCCAGCAGTTATCGCGGGGGCGGGGAGACCCAGTACTTC
CASSYRGGGETQYF
>.|.|TRBJ2-3|TRBV9
TGTGCCAGCGACAGGTCAGCTAGCACAGATACGCAGTATTTT
CASDRSASTDTQYF
>.|TRBD1|TRBJ1-3|TRBV28
TGTGCCAGCACGCGGACAGGGATGCTGCTCTCTGGAAACACCATATATTTT
CASTRTGMLLSGNTIYF
>.|TRBD2|TRBJ2-5|TRBV24-1
TGTGCCACCAGTGATTCCGTCCGGGGGGTAGAGACCCAGTACTTC
CATSDSVRGVETQYF
>.|.|TRBJ1-2|TRBV10-3
TGTGCCATCAGCGCCGACCCAACCCGGGGCTATGGCTACACCTTC
CAISADPTRGYGYTF
>.|.|TRBJ1-1|TRBV10-2
TGCGCCAGCAGTGAGTCAGGGGGAGTCACTGAAGCTTTCTTT
CASSESGGVTEAFF
>.|TRBD1|TRBJ2-2|TRBV29-1
TGCAGCGTGGGTGGACAGGGGGCGGTCGGCGCGCTGTTTTTT
CSVGGQGAVGALFF
>.|.|TRBJ2-7|TRBV28
TGTGCCAGCAGGGCAGAACCCTACGAGCAGTACTTC
CASRAEPYEQYF
>.|TRBD1|TRBJ2-1|TRBV7-2
TGTGCCAGCAGCCCCTCGGGGACAGGGTACAATGAGCAGTTCTTC
CASSPSGTGYNEQFF
>.|.|TRBJ1-2|TRBV5-5
TGTGCCAGCAGCTTAATCTCCGGGACTTCGCCCAACTATGGCTACACCTTC
CASSLISGTSPNYGYTF
>.|.|TRBJ1-5|TRBV27
TGTGCCAGCAGTTTAGGCTGGGGGGGGGCTCAGCCCCAGCATTTT
CASSLGWGGAQPQHF
>.|TRBD2|TRBJ2-3|TRBV6-2/TRBV6-3
TGTGCCAGCAGTTACCCGGGACTAGCGGGACGTACAGATACGCAGTATTTT
CASSYPGLAGRTDTQYF
>.|TRBD2|TRBJ2-1|TRBV4-2
TGTGCCAGCAGCCAAGATCGCCCCGGACTCGCGGGGGACAATGAGCAGTTCTTC
CASSQDRPGLAGDNEQFF
>.|TRBD1|TRBJ2-3|TRBV4-1
TGCGCCAGCAGCCGGAGGGGACAGGGGGACACAGATACGCAGTATTTT
CASSRRGQGDTDTQYF
>.|TRBD1|TRBJ1-4|TRBV30
TGTGCCTGGAGTCCGAGGACAGGTCAAATCGAAAAACTGTTTTTT
CAWSPRTGQIEKLFF
>.|.|TRBJ2-5|TRBV3-1/TRBV3-2
TGTGCCAGCAGCCAAGATCCCCGGGAAAGGAGACAAGAGACCCAGTACTTC
CASSQDPRERRQETQYF
>once|TRBD1|TRBJ1-2|TRBV19
TGTGCCAGTAGTCCCAGGACAGGGCTGAACTATGGCTACACCTTC
CASSPRTGLNYGYTF
>.|TRBD1|TRBJ1-1|TRBV4-1
TGCGCCAGCAGCCAAGCCGGCTTCTTGACAGGGCCGACTGAAGCTTTCTTT
CASSQAGFLTGPTEAFF
>.|.|TRBJ1-6|TRBV28
TGTGCCAGCAGAGAACGGAGCTCCTATAATTCACCCCTCCACTTT
CASRERSSYNSPLHF
>.|.|TRBJ1-1|TRBV7-8
TGTGCCAGCAGCTTTCAGGGTACAGCGTTGACTGAAGCTTTCTTT
CASSFQGTALTEAFF
>.|TRBD1|TRBJ1-4|TRBV4-1
TGCGCCAGCAGCCAAGTTGGGACAGGGGGGCCATGGGAGAATGAAAAACTGTTTTTT
CASSQVGTGGPWENEKLFF
>.|.|TRBJ1-3|TRBV30
TGTGCCTGGAGTGACTTCAGAAACACCATATATTTT
CAWSDFRNTIYF
>.|.|TRBJ1-6|TRBV6-5
TGTGCCAGCAGCGCGACAGGTCGATCACCCCTCCACTTT
CASSATGRSPLHF
>.|.|TRBJ1-2|TRBV19
TGTGCCAGTAGTATAGCGGGGGGCCCATCGGGCGGCTACACCTTC
CASSIAGGPSGGYTF
>.|TRBD1|TRBJ2-7|TRBV18
TGTGCCAGCTCACCCCTTCCGACCGGGACAGCCTACGAGCAGTACTTC
CASSPLPTGTAYEQYF
>few|.|TRBJ1-2|TRBV6-5
TGTGCCAGCAGTTACTCGGGCGCAGCCGAAGCCTACACCTTC
CASSYSGAAEAYTF
>.|TRBD2|TRBJ2-7|TRBV11-2
TGTGCCAGCAGCTTAGCCTCGGGGACTAGCGGGTCCTACGAGCAGTACTTC
CASSLASGTSGSYEQYF
>.|TRBD1|TRBJ1-6|TRBV7-3
TGTGCCAGCAGCTTATTGGGACAGGGGGCGTTTTCACCCCTCCACTTT
CASSLLGQGAFSPLHF
>.|TRBD1|TRBJ1-2|TRBV19
TGTGCCAGTAGTGTGACAGGGACCCCTGGCTACACCTTC
CASSVTGTPGYTF
>.|.|TRBJ1-6|TRBV7-2
TGTGCCAGCAGCCCCAAAACGTGGGCCTCACCCCTCCACTTT
CASSPKTWASPLHF
>.|.|TRBJ1-3|TRBV28
TGTGCCAGCGGCTTAATCGGGGGTGGAAACACCATATATTTT
CASGLIGGGNTIYF
>.|.|TRBJ1-5|TRBV5-1
TGCGCCAGCAGCCCAGGGGTTGGCAATCAGCCCCAGCATTTT
CASSPGVGNQPQHF
>few|.|TRBJ1-5|TRBV15
TGTGCCACCAGCAGAGATGTGAGCAGTCGGGGCAATCAGCCCCAGCATTTT
CATSRDVSSRGNQPQHF
>.|.|TRBJ1-6|TRBV6-5
TGTGCCAGCAGTAGGACGGGGGATTCACCCCTCCACTTT
CASSRTGDSPLHF
>.|.|TRBJ1-2|TRBV7-8
TGTGCCAGCAGCTTAGCAGGGGTGGAGGGCTACACCTTC
CASSLAGVEGYTF
>.|.|TRBJ1-2|TRBV4-2
TGTGCCAGCAGCCAAGCAGATGACAGGTTAGCGTATGGCTACACCTTC
CASSQADDRLAYGYTF
>few|.|TRBJ2-7|TRBV6-2/TRBV6-3
TGTGCCAGCAGTTACGCGGGGAGCTACGAGCAGTACTTC
CASSYAGSYEQYF
>.|.|TRBJ1-5|TRBV19
TGTGCCAGTAGTACGACAGGCGCCCTTTATCAGCCCCAGCATTTT
CASSTTGALYQPQHF
>.|.|TRBJ2-7|TRBV4-3
TGCGCCAGCAGCCAGACTTTCTCCGAGGAGCAGTACTTC
CASSQTFSEEQYF
>.|.|TRBJ1-1|TRBV24-1
TGTGCCACCAGTGATTCCGACAGCCCTCAGGGGGAAGCTTTCTTT
CATSDSDSPQGEAFF
>.|.|TRBJ1-1|TRBV6-6
TGTGCCAGCAGTCCCAGACGGCAAGGCGGATCGGAAGCTTTCTTT
CASSPRRQGGSEAFF
>.|TRBD2|TRBJ2-3|TRBV5-4
TGTGCCAGCAGCTTGGATCGGGGGGTCACAGATACGCAGTATTTT
CASSLDRGVTDTQYF
>.|.|TRBJ2-7|TRBV12-3/TRBV12-4
TGTGCCAGCAGCGTAATACAGGTTTCCGAGCAGTACTTC
CASSVIQVSEQYF
>once|.|TRBJ1-2|TRBV19
TGTGCCAGTAGTATAAGGAGGGCGCGAAGCTACACCTTC
CASSIRRARSYTF
>.|TRBD1|TRBJ2-1|TRBV24-1
TGTGCCACCAGTGATTTGGGACAGGGGGGCTACAATGAGCAGTTCTTC
CATSDLGQGGYNEQFF
>few|.|TRBJ2-7|TRBV5-1
TGCGCCAGCAGCTTCCAGGGGTACTACGAGCAGTACTTC
CASSFQGYYEQYF
>.|.|TRBJ1-1|TRBV7-6
TGTGCCAGCAGCTTAGAAAGGGACAACCTGAACACTGAAGCTTTCTTT
CASSLERDNLNTEAFF
>.|TRBD1|TRBJ2-2|TRBV6-5
TGTGCCAGCATCACAGGGGGCTTTACCGGGGAGCTGTTTTTT
CASITGGFTGELFF
>.|TRBD1|TRBJ2-3|TRBV30
TGTGCCTGGAGGCCAGGGGGCACCACAGATACGCAGTATTTT
CAWRPGGTTDTQYF
>.|TRBD1|TRBJ2-2|TRBV28
TGTGCCAGCTGGACAGGCCTAAACACCGGGGAGCTGTTTTTT
CASWTGLNTGELFF
>.|TRBD1|TRBJ1-1|TRBV6-5
TGTGCCAGCAGTTACTCGGGGACAGCCAGGAACACTGAAGCTTTCTTT
CASSYSGTARNTEAFF
>.|.|TRBJ2-5|TRBV7-2
TGTGCCAGCAGCTTAGCGTACAGACCCCAAGAGACCCAGTACTTC
CASSLAYRPQETQYF
>.|TRBD1|TRBJ2-4|TRBV6-5
TGTGCCAGCAGTTTTACAGGGGGTATTCGGGACATTCAGTACTTC
CASSFTGGIRDIQYF
>once|.|TRBJ2-7|TRBV7-2
TGTGCCAGCAAATACTCGACAGGATCCTACGAGCAGTACTTC
CASKYSTGSYEQYF
>.|.|TRBJ1-1|TRBV4-2
TGTGCCAGCAGCCAAGATGTCGGGAACACTGAAGCTTTCTTT
CASSQDVGNTEAFF